The 4 T cell receptor beta chains in this list originate from one sample, sequenced in a study of blood T cell repertoires in COVID-19. TCRdb's table, derived via immunoSEQ multiplex PCR, lists solely in-frame clones and lacks some. The table has 200,000 to 250,000 clones, 81% seen once. Input material: PBMCs or T cells enriched from blood (not recorded which). The receptors shown here come from a woman in her forties or fifties with acute COVID-19.

The CDR3 DNA is TGTGCCTCTTATGGGGCAGGGTGGTTAGGAAACACCATATATTTT. This encodes CASYGAGWLGNTIYF. The rearrangement joins TRBV28 to TRBJ1-3; D perhaps matches TRBD1 (5 bases). V shed 11 bases and J shed 4 bases, with 21 bases lying between them. Germline CDR1 reads MDHEN; CDR2 reads SYDVKM. This CDR3 is built from 15 residues.

V gene TRBV7-2 combines with J gene TRBJ2-2; D call uncertain. V was clipped by 5 bases and J by 1 base, with 14 bases between them. CDR1 is SGHTA and CDR2 is FQGNSA in the germline V gene. This CDR3 region has 16 residues. CDR3 region: CASSPESTVNTGELFF. The CDR3 DNA follows: TGTGCCAGCAGCCCAGAAAGTACAGTGAACACCGGGGAGCTGTTTTTT. The full variable domain, in which reference TRBV7-2 and TRBJ2-2 provide the parts outside the CDR3, is GAGVSQSPSNKVTEKGKDVELRCDPISGHTALYWYRQSLGQGLEFLIYFQGNSAPDKSGLPSDRFSAERTGGSVSTLTIQRTQQEDSAVYLCASSPESTVNTGELFFGEGSRLTVL.

The genes are TRBV18 and TRBJ2-7; 10 bases agree with TRBD1. J lost 1 base, V lost 1 base, and 7 bases had no gene match. Germline values: CDR1 KGHSH, CDR2 LQKENI. The CDR3 covers 17 residues. The CDR3 is CASSPLAPGQGSYEQYF. In nucleotides, the CDR3 is TGTGCCAGCTCACCACTAGCCCCGGGACAGGGGTCCTACGAGCAGTACTTC. Full variable domain (rest looked up from reference TRBV18 and TRBJ2-7): NAGVMQNPRHLVRRRGQEARLRCSPMKGHSHVYWYRQLPEEGLKFMVYLQKENIIDESGMPKERFSAEFPKEGPSILRIQQVVRGDSAAYFCASSPLAPGQGSYEQYFGPGTRLTVT.

The chain links TRBV5-6 to TRBJ2-2; D not resolved. V was cut by 7 bases and J by 8 bases, with 12 bases left in between. The CDR3 loop spans 12 amino acids. CDR1 SGHDT and CDR2 YYEEEE come from the germline V gene. Here the CDR3 DNA reads TGTGCCAGCGGGCCTTTTACTGGGGAGCTGTTTTTT. It yields the protein CASGPFTGELFF.